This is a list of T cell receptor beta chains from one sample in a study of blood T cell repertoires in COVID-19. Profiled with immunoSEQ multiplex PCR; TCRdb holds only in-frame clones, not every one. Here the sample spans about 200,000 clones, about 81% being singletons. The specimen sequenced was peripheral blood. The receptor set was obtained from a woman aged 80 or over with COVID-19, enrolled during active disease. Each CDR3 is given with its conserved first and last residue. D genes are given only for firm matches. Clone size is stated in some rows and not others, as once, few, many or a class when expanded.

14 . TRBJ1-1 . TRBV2 CASRADRMNTEAFF TGTGCCAGCAGGGCCGACAGAATGAACACTGAAGCTTTCTTT
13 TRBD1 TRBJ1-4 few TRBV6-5 CASRDRYGEKLFF TGTGCCAGCAGGGACAGGTACGGTGAAAAACTGTTTTTT
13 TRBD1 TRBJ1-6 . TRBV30 CACGTGRNSPLHF TGTGCCTGTGGGACAGGGCGAAATTCACCCCTCCACTTT
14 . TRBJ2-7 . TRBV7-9 CASSSTRTTYEQYF TGTGCCAGCAGCTCCACTAGAACCACCTACGAGCAGTACTTC
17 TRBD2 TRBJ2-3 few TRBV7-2 CASSWPGLAGVSDTQYF TGTGCCAGCAGCTGGCCGGGACTAGCGGGAGTCTCAGATACGCAGTATTTT
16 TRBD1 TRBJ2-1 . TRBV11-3 CASSLMGTEALDEQFF TGTGCCAGCAGCTTAATGGGGACAGAGGCCTTGGATGAGCAGTTCTTC
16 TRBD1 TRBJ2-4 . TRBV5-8 CASSRLWTGGLNIQYF TGTGCCAGCAGCCGTCTTTGGACAGGCGGACTAAACATTCAGTACTTC
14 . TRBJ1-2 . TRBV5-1 CASSLEEGRYGYTF TGCGCCAGCAGCTTGGAGGAGGGACGCTATGGCTACACCTTC
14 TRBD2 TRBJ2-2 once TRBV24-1 CATRGLAGTGELFF TGTGCCACCAGGGGACTAGCGGGAACCGGGGAGCTGTTTTTT
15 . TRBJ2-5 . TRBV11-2 CASSSQDIQRETQYF TGTGCCAGCAGCTCGCAGGACATACAGAGGGAGACCCAGTACTTC